These T cell receptor beta chains were read from a single sample in a study of beta chain features in type 1 diabetes. Measured with immunoSEQ multiplex PCR; TCRdb has only the in-frame clones, and not every one. Of 850,000 to 900,000 clones in the sample, roughly 15% were seen once. Sequencing input: naive CD4+ T cells from blood. All receptors derive from a woman aged 18-30 years in good health. The CDR3 runs from the conserved cysteine through the conserved F or W. The order of the fields is V gene, D gene, clone size, J gene, CDR3 DNA, CDR3 protein. D genes are given only for firm matches. Some rows mark clone size as missing; the rest say once, few, many or name a class of expanded clone.

v_call: TRBV9; d_call: TRBD1; clone_size: few; j_call: TRBJ2-3; cdr3_nt: TGTGCCAGCAGCGGGGGACAGGGGGCTTGGGATACGCAGTATTTT; cdr3_aa: CASSGGQGAWDTQYF
v_call: TRBV7-3; d_call: -; clone_size: few; j_call: TRBJ2-3; cdr3_nt: TGTGCCAGCAGCTTTAGCGGAGGCACAGATACGCAGTATTTT; cdr3_aa: CASSFSGGTDTQYF
v_call: TRBV7-2; d_call: -; clone_size: -; j_call: TRBJ2-7; cdr3_nt: TGTGCCAGCAGCTTAATCCGAGGAGCATCTGGCGAGCAGTACTTC; cdr3_aa: CASSLIRGASGEQYF
v_call: TRBV13; d_call: -; clone_size: few; j_call: TRBJ1-1; cdr3_nt: TGTGCCAGCAGCTTTCTCCCTAACACTGAAGCTTTCTTT; cdr3_aa: CASSFLPNTEAFF
v_call: TRBV7-2; d_call: -; clone_size: few; j_call: TRBJ2-5; cdr3_nt: TGTGCCAGCAGCCAGATCGACAGGCAAGAGACCCAGTACTTC; cdr3_aa: CASSQIDRQETQYF
v_call: TRBV7-8; d_call: -; clone_size: few; j_call: TRBJ2-1; cdr3_nt: TGTGCCAGCAGCTTAACTCAGCTCCCTAATGAGCAGTTCTTC; cdr3_aa: CASSLTQLPNEQFF
v_call: TRBV4-3; d_call: -; clone_size: -; j_call: TRBJ2-1; cdr3_nt: TGCGCCAGCAGCCAAGGTCAGGGTTTCAATGAGCAGTTCTTC; cdr3_aa: CASSQGQGFNEQFF
v_call: TRBV7-3; d_call: TRBD2; clone_size: few; j_call: TRBJ2-1; cdr3_nt: TGTGCCAGCAGCCCTAGGCGGACTAGCGGGATCAATGAGCAGTTCTTC; cdr3_aa: CASSPRRTSGINEQFF
v_call: TRBV28; d_call: -; clone_size: -; j_call: TRBJ2-7; cdr3_nt: TGTGCCAGCCGCCAAGAGGGAACGAACTACGAGCAGTACTTC; cdr3_aa: CASRQEGTNYEQYF
v_call: TRBV6-1; d_call: -; clone_size: -; j_call: TRBJ1-5; cdr3_nt: TGTGCCAGCTTGTGGGCTGGCAATCAGCCCCAGCATTTT; cdr3_aa: CASLWAGNQPQHF
v_call: TRBV23-1; d_call: -; clone_size: -; j_call: TRBJ1-2; cdr3_nt: TGCGCCAGCAGTCAGAGAGGAGGAAGAAACTATGGCTACACCTTC; cdr3_aa: CASSQRGGRNYGYTF
v_call: TRBV6-5; d_call: -; clone_size: -; j_call: TRBJ2-3; cdr3_nt: TGTGCCAGCAAGAAATCTAGCGCAGGGACAGATACGCAGTATTTT; cdr3_aa: CASKKSSAGTDTQYF
v_call: TRBV11-2; d_call: -; clone_size: -; j_call: TRBJ1-1; cdr3_nt: TGTGCCAGCAGCGCGCACCCGGGGGTAGCTTTCTTT; cdr3_aa: CASSAHPGVAFF
v_call: TRBV29-1; d_call: -; clone_size: -; j_call: TRBJ2-5; cdr3_nt: TGCAGCGGTGATAGGGGGGAGACCCAGTACTTC; cdr3_aa: CSGDRGETQYF
v_call: TRBV18; d_call: TRBD1; clone_size: few; j_call: TRBJ2-5; cdr3_nt: TGTGCCAGCTCACCATCGGTACAGGGGAAAGAGACCCAGTACTTC; cdr3_aa: CASSPSVQGKETQYF